This T cell receptor beta chain was found in a study of breast tumors, draining lymph nodes, adjacent tissues. Breast cancer patients provided tissue from their axillary draining lymph nodes. On this clonotype itself: Antigen unknown.

TCRdb reprocessed the multiplex PCR reads with MiXCR, giving one entry per CDR3 protein. The sample includes 190,000 or so distinct CDR3 sequences, approximately 33% of them seen just once. Germline V gene lookup returns CDR1 DFQATT and CDR2 SNEGSKA (reference sequence). Losses at the gene ends were 8 bases for V and 5 bases for J; bases not matched to a gene: 13. The CDR3 has 14 residues. Study conclusions and caveats: Tumor T cell lymph node origin was a supported hypothesis, not proven. The data were judged consistent with most tumor T cells coming from lymph node and expanding in tumor. Tumor repertoires ranked between lymph nodes and nontumor tissue in diversity, with V and J gene preferences. Luminal-like breast cancer showed significantly greater tumor-nontumor repertoire similarity than basal-like breast cancer did.

This sequence was found in a female donor with breast cancer. Some clones in this sample may be carry-over from other donors' samples. Sequencing used axillary lymph node tissue. This chain uses TRBV20-1 with TRBJ2-5; 8 nucleotides agree with TRBD2. The CDR3 DNA reads as TGCAGTACTCCGGTGCCAGCGGGAGAGGAGACCCAGTACTTC. Translation gives CSTPVPAGEETQYF.